Below, one T cell receptor (beta chain) is given with its context. The antigen is unknown. These data belong to a study of T cell responses to AZD1222 COVID-19 vaccine. Study-wide results and caveats: There were repertoire samples only from the period after the peak T cell response. Most donors were white British, females outnumbered males, and clonal diversity was possibly underestimated. Among those given AZD1222, only five or six were seropositive at baseline.

Data came from immunoSEQ multiplex PCR; TCRdb stores just in-frame clones and leaves some out. The sample consists of roughly 100,000 clones, approximately 86% of them appearing once. The V gene's germline CDR1 is SGHRS and CDR2 YFSETQ. The CDR3 is 16 amino acids. With V trimmed by 0 bases and J by 5 bases, 9 bases remained unmatched. The material sequenced was peripheral blood, taken 28 days after the second dose of the MenACWY control vaccine. The sequence was obtained from an adult who received the MenACWY meningococcal vaccine as a control. The genes are TRBV5-1 and TRBJ2-7; 9 bases fit TRBD1. CDR3 sequence reads: CASSLDGQGFIHEQYF. Written as DNA, the CDR3 is TGCGCCAGCAGCTTGGACGGACAGGGGTTCATCCACGAGCAGTACTTC.